This TCR beta chain stems from a study of blood T cell repertoires in COVID-19. This CDR3 contains 11 residues. The germline CDR1 and CDR2 sequences are SGHAT and FQNNGV. The ends were cut back, 3 bases at V and 12 bases at J, with 11 bases in the middle. The authors' processing: Cell counts per sample came from amplifying reference gene primers. Produced via immunoSEQ multiplex PCR; TCRdb's table is partial and in-frame only. V and J calls and clone size come straight from that table; D and trimming were deduced from the DNA. The sample yields around 84,000 clones, over 70% seen once. Sequencing was performed on peripheral blood. The rearrangement joins TRBV11-2 to TRBJ1-2; D unclear. This clonotype was obtained from a man older than 75 with active or convalescent COVID-19. The CDR3 sequence is CASSLLSEDTF. Written as DNA, the CDR3 is TGTGCCAGCAGCTTGTTGTCAGAGGACACCTTC.